This TCR beta chain was identified during a study of shared clonotypes between healthy human individuals (dated by TCRdb to between 2020 and 2021). Background for the entire study: Three men and two women, aged 18 to 49 years, made up the cohort. For each donor, CD4 naive and CD4 memory were each given three plates, CD8 naive was given two plates, and CD8 memory was given one plate. To estimate repertoire size and how much clonotype sharing occurs between individuals, the study deeply sequenced the blood TCR repertoires of roughly 5 healthy adults. Different laboratories and diverse techniques were used to prepare libraries and sequence TCR repertoires, to increase sequencing depth and limit assay-specific biases. Each donor's leukapheresis produced roughly between roughly 0.85 and 9.5 billion PBMCs.

CD8 naive samples were obtained by positive selection for CCR7 among CD45RO-negative cells, yielding a CD45RA+CCR7+ population from which TemRA cells were excluded. Donors were healthy HIV-negative adults with no recently reported acute infections or vaccinations. All donors were Caucasian adults living in Nashville, Tennessee, USA. Blood was collected by leukapheresis, and PBMCs were isolated by Ficoll-Histopaque density gradient centrifugation and then cryopreserved in liquid nitrogen vapor phase. Analytical flow cytometry was used to check the purity and quantity of every magnetically sorted T cell population. Each sorted fraction had its genomic DNA isolated and then quantified by UV absorbance on a Nanodrop 2000c. What the authors observed across the whole study: Sampling was restricted to blood, and TCR repertoires in tissues likely differ from the TCR repertoires found in blood. Sharing across four donors was observed for around 4.8% of naive CD4, around 3.5% of naive CD8, 2.3% of memory CD4, and roughly 0.4% of memory CD8 clonotypes. Compared with non-shared clonotypes, clonotypes shared by all four sorted-subset donors had higher generation probabilities. Even with the large sequencing depth, rarefaction of the sorted-subset datasets indicated that sequencing was incomplete. Based on pairwise subsampling, the degree of clonotype sharing among donors was expected to be affected by sequencing depth. Naive subsets generally had larger estimated clonotype richness than memory subsets did. Because the study included a small number of donors, the genetic and exposure-history diversity represented was limited.

Points on this clone: The target of this receptor is not known. No much larger clonotype is one base removed from it; base qualities were not supplied. Other DNA sequences in this specimen translate into the identical CDR3.

Using the deep immunoSEQ assay, TCR CDR3 regions were amplified from genomic DNA by multiplex PCR. For each cell subset, the extracted genomic DNA was distributed evenly across all wells of several immunoSEQ 96-well plates, and each plate served as one replicate. For sorted subsets, each replicate PCR was loaded with approximately 0.2 ug genomic DNA, equivalent to 25,000 to 35,000 T cell genomes. Purified libraries were quantified with a Qubit 3.0 fluorometer, sized on a Bioanalyzer 2100, and re-quantified with the KAPA Library Quantification kit. Every immunoSEQ 96-well plate was sequenced on a separate single-read 150-cycle Illumina NextSeq 550 flow cell. Turning to the authors' computational methods: The immunoSEQ output contained only junctional sequences without quality scores, so filtering could not match that applied to full-length reads. To assign V/J genes and CDR3, sequences were annotated using PyIR, a Python wrapper for IgBLAST v1.9, with IMGT germline references. Any read was removed if the V/J assignment was weak (E-value above 1e-6), the CDR3 was missing, or the read contained stop codons, out-of-frame junctions, or ambiguous translated residues. V3J clonotypes were defined as sequences sharing the same inferred V gene, J gene, and CDR3 amino acid sequence. Percentage overlap between repertoires was computed as shared unique clonotypes divided by the size of the smaller repertoire. Three approaches were used to assess repertoire richness: RTK rarefaction, the Chao1 estimator, and Recon v2.1 estimates of unobserved clonotypes. For all TCRbeta clonotypes obtained by the gDNA method from a few donors, generation probabilities were computed with OLGA. TCRdb mirrors the immuneACCESS table, restricted to in-frame sequences. Some clones are absent from its copies; in checked studies, under half trace to an unresolved V gene, and the reason for the others is unknown. The D gene and trimming were derived from the DNA, and the V and J assignments and clone size from that table. This sample gives about 2,100,000 clones in total; 93% of them show up just once. More than 1.5% of the sample is in the top ten clones.

The germline V gene supplies CDR1 MNHEY and CDR2 SVGAGI. From the cysteine through the phenylalanine, the CDR3 covers 15 amino acids. The only DNA kept is the CDR3, 45 bases in frame from the first base. V drops 5 bases and J drops 0 bases, leaving 11 bases in between. The TCR originated in a man between 18 and 29 years old in good health. Some clones in this sample may be carry-over from other donors' samples. Sequencing input: naive CD8+ T cells from PBMCs. The label giving this sample's cell subset or site can be read as: CD45RA+CCR7+. The chain is assembled from TRBV6-5 and TRBJ2-1; D gene: possibly TRBD2, on 6 matching bases. CDR3 region: CASSTGTSSYNEQFF. The DNA reads TGTGCCAGCAGTACCGGGACTTCCTCCTACAATGAGCAGTTCTTC.